This T cell receptor (beta chain) comes out of a study of T cell repertoires in cytomegalovirus infection. On the study more broadly: Carrying CMV and the relevant HLA type showed in public TCR beta signatures.

In its sample, this clonotype was seen a few times. Its antigen remains unidentified. TCRdb called the reads again in MiXCR, with one record for every CDR3 protein. The table includes 350,000 to 450,000 distinct CDR3 sequences, less than 20% detected once. Overall study findings and caveats: Accumulated public TCR beta family frequency recognized individuals carrying CMV together with the relevant HLA. The ex vivo response was dominated by HLA-C-restricted CMV-specific TCR beta clonotypes.

The length of the CDR3 is 14 residues. Looked up from germline, CDR1 is MNHNY and CDR2 is SVGAGI (reference sequence). V shed 5 bases, J shed 7 bases, and the junction held 4 bases outside the gene matches. Sequenced material: PBMCs. This TCR was recovered from a human donor in good health (CMV status not recorded). Some clones in this sample may be carry-over from other donors' samples. The chain recombines TRBV6-6 with TRBJ2-1; 11 bases align to TRBD1. CDR3: CASSGDRGRNEQFF. The CDR3 DNA reads as TGTGCCAGCAGTGGGGACAGGGGGAGGAATGAGCAGTTCTTC.